This TCR beta chain was sequenced in a study of T-cell memory formation after mild COVID-19. This clonotype occurred a few times. The CDR3 has 21 residues. The germline V gene encodes CDR1 SGHTA and CDR2 FQGNSA. With 2 bases removed from V and 0 bases from J, the gap between germline ends came to 23 bases. Via MiXCR, TCRdb re-called the 5' RACE reads, giving one row per CDR3 protein. The data hold around 250,000 distinct CDR3 sequences, with around 10% observed a single time. The chain combines TRBV7-2 with TRBJ1-6; D gene uncertain. Sequencing was performed on PBMCs or a T cell subset sorted from them (not recorded which). The receptor was isolated from a man aged 18 to 30 who had mild COVID-19 (a few samples of this study predate the infection). Cell type and time point are not known. CDR3 loop: CASSLQGWGEKGSSYNSPLHF. CDR3 in DNA: TGTGCCAGCAGCTTACAAGGATGGGGTGAAAAGGGCAGCTCCTATAATTCACCCCTCCACTTT.